This TCR beta chain was retrieved from a study of T cell changes during pregnancy in multiple sclerosis. This table comes from immunoSEQ multiplex PCR, and its TCRdb copy is limited to in-frame clones, with some not included. The data contain approximately 45,000 clones, roughly 92% of them singletons. CDR3 length: 15 amino acids. The receptor was derived from a female donor in good health, enrolled as a control in a pregnancy study. The gene calls are TRBV21-1 and TRBJ2-2; the D segment call TRBD1 is taken from the table without a DNA check. TRBV21-1 is assigned pseudogene status. The sequencing here drew on CD4+ T cells from peripheral blood mononuclear cells, taken in the second trimester of pregnancy. CDR3 residues: CASSFGTGGTGELFF. The CDR3 DNA reads as TGTGCCAGCAGCTTCGGGACAGGTGGGACCGGGGAGCTGTTTTTT.